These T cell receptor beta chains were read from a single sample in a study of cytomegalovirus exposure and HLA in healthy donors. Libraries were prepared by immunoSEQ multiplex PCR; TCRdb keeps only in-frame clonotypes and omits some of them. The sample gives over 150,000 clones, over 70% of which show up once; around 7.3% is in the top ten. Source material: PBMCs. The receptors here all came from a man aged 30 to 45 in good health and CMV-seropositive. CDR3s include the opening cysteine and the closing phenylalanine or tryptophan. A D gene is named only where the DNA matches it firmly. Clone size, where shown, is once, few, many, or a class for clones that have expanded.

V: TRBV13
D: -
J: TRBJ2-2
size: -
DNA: TGTGCCAGCAGCATCTCCGGGACTTCAAACACCGGGGAGCTGTTTTTT
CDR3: CASSISGTSNTGELFF

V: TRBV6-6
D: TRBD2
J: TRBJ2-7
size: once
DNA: TGTGCCAGCACCCTACTGGGGACTAGCGGGCCCTACGAGCAGTACTTC
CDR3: CASTLLGTSGPYEQYF

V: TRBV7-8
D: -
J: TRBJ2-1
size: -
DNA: TGTGCCAGCAGCTTTAACAGGGCAATAATCTGCGGTGAGCAGTTCTTC
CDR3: CASSFNRAIICGEQFF

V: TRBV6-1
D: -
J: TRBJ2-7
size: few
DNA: TGTGCCATACTAGGACCGGAGACCTACGAGCAGTACTTC
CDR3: CAILGPETYEQYF

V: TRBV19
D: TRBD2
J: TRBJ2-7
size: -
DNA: TGTGCCAGTAGTATCCTAGCGGGGAACTACGAGCAGTACTTC
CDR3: CASSILAGNYEQYF

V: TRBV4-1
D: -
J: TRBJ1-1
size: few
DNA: TGCGCCAGCAGCCCACCAGGAAACACTGAAGCTTTCTTT
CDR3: CASSPPGNTEAFF

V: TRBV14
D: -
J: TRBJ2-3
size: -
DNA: TGTGCCAGCAGCCAAGACGGGATGGCAGATACGCAGTATTTT
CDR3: CASSQDGMADTQYF

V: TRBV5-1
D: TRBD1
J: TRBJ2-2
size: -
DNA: TGCGCCAGCAGCTTGGAAGGGACAGCTAACACCGGGGAGCTGTTTTTT
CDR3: CASSLEGTANTGELFF

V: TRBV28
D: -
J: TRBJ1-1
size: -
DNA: TGTGCCAGCAGTTTATCGACAGCCAACACTGAAGCTTTCTTT
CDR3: CASSLSTANTEAFF

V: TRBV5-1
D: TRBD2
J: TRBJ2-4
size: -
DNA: TGCGCCAGCAGCTTTTCCAGCGGGGCGAAAAACATTCAGTACTTC
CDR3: CASSFSSGAKNIQYF

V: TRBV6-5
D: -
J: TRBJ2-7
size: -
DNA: TGTGCCAGCAGTTCCGGCGAGGGCCTCCCCTACGAGCAGTACTTC
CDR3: CASSSGEGLPYEQYF

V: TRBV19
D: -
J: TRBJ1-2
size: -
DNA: TGTGCCAGTAGTCCCAGGGGTAACTATGGCTACACCTTC
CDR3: CASSPRGNYGYTF

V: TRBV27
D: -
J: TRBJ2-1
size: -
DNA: TGTGCCAGTCGGGAGCTTTACAATGAGCAGTTCTTC
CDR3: CASRELYNEQFF

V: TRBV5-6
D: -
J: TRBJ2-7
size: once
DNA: TGTGCCAGCAGCACCAGGGTTGGATACGAGCAGTACTTC
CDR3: CASSTRVGYEQYF

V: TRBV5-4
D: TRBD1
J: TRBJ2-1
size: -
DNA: TGTGCCAGCAGCTCACCGACAGGGGGCTTAAACAATGAGCAGTTCTTC
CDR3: CASSSPTGGLNNEQFF

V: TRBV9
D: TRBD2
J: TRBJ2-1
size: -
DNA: TGTGCCAGCAGCGTGGGGGGACTAAGCTACAATGAGCAGTTCTTC
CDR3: CASSVGGLSYNEQFF

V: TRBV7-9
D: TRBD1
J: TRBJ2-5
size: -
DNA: TGTGCCAGCAGCCCCGGGACAGAAAGAGGAGAGACCCAGTACTTC
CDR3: CASSPGTERGETQYF

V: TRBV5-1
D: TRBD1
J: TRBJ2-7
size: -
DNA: TGCGCCAGCAGCTTGGCCAGGGGGTACGAGCAGTACTTC
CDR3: CASSLARGYEQYF

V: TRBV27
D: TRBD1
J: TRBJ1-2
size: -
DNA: TGTGCCAGCAGACAGGGGCGAGGCTACACCTTC
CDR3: CASRQGRGYTF

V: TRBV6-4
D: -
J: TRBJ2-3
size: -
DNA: TGTGCCAGCAGTGACTCCCCAGGGGCCGCAGATACGCAGTATTTT
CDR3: CASSDSPGAADTQYF

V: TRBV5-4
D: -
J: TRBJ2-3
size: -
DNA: TGTGCCAGCAGCTTGGGGAGGGGAAGGACAGATACGCAGTATTTT
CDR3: CASSLGRGRTDTQYF

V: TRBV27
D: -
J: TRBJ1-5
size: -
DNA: TGTGCCAGCAGTTTATCACAGACCAATCAGCCCCAGCATTTT
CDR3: CASSLSQTNQPQHF

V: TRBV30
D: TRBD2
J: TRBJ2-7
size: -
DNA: TGTGCCTGGAGTGTAAGCGGCGGGAGAGGGGCTGCGCAGTACTTC
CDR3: CAWSVSGGRGAAQYF

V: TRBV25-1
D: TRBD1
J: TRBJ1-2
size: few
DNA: TGTGCCAGCAGTGGAAGGGGGCAGGTCTATGGCTACACCTTC
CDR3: CASSGRGQVYGYTF

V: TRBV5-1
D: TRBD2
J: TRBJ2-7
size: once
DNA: TGCGCCAGCAGCTTGCTGACTAGCGGGAGCCACGAGCAGTACTTC
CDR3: CASSLLTSGSHEQYF

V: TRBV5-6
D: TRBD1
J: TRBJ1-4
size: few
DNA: TGTGCCAGCAGCTTACCGGGACAGGGGAATGAAAAACTGTTTTTT
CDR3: CASSLPGQGNEKLFF

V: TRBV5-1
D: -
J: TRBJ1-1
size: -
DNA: TGCGCCAGCAGCTCCCTTTGGGAGGGAAACACTGAAGCTTTCTTT
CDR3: CASSSLWEGNTEAFF

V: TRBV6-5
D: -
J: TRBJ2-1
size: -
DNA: TGTGCCAGCAGTTACTCGGAGGGGCGGTCCTACAATGAGCAGTTCTTC
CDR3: CASSYSEGRSYNEQFF

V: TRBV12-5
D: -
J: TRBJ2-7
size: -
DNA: TGTGCTAGTGGTTTGGGCGCCTCCTACGAGCAGTACTTC
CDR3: CASGLGASYEQYF

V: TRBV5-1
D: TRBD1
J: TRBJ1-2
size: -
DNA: TGCGCCAGCAGCGGGGGACAGAGCCTTAACTATGGCTACACCTTC
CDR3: CASSGGQSLNYGYTF

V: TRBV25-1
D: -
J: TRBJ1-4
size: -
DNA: TGTGCCAGCAGTGCTAAAATCGAGGGGGGGTGGCGTGAAAAACTGTTTTTT
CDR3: CASSAKIEGGWREKLFF

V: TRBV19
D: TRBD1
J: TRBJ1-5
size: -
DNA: TGTGCCAGCAACACAGGGGGCGTTAGCAATCAGCCCCAGCATTTT
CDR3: CASNTGGVSNQPQHF